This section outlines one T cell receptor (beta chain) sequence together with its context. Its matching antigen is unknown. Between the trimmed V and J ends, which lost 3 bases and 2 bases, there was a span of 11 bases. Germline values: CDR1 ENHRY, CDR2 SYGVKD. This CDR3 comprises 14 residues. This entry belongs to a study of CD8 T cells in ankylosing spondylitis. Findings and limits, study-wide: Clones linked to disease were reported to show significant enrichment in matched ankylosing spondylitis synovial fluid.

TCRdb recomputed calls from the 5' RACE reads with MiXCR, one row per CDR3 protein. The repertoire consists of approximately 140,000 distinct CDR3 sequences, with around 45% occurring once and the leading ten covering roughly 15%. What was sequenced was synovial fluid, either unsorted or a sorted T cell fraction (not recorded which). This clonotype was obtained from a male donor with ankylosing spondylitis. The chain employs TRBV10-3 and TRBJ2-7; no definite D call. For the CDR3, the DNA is TGTGCCATCAGTGATCTGGGTACAGCCTACGAGCAGTACTTC. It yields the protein CAISDLGTAYEQYF.